One and the same sample provided the 25 T cell receptor beta chains below, sequenced in a study of shared clonotypes between healthy human individuals. The data were produced by immunoSEQ multiplex PCR, yet TCRdb's version contains in-frame clones alone and is incomplete. Altogether around 990,000 clones are present, 60% to 85% being singletons, with the ten largest covering about 0.89%. Sequencing was done on a sample of memory CD4+ T cells from PBMCs. Subset noted: CD45RA-negative fraction. The receptors were sampled from a man aged 18 to 30 in good health. Some clones in this sample may be carry-over from other donors' samples.

This clone was counted once. The chain recombines TRBV5-1 with TRBJ2-1; perhaps TRBD2 as D (6 bases). Trimming cost V 2 bases and J 4 bases, with 13 bases left between them. Germline V gene lookup returns CDR1 SGHRS and CDR2 YFSETQ. The CDR3 spans 15 residues. In DNA form, the CDR3 reads TGCGCCAGCAGCTTCGGGCAGGAGGGGTACAATGAGCAGTTCTTC. Amino acid sequence: CASSFGQEGYNEQFF.

The chain links TRBV18 to TRBJ2-1; TRBD2 might be the D (5 bases). The CDR3 totals 14 residues. Germline V gene sequence: CDR1 KGHSH, CDR2 LQKENI. V was trimmed by 6 bases and J by 12 bases, leaving 21 bases between them. CDR3 protein: CASSPSYGGGWQFF. CDR3 bases: TGTGCCAGCTCCCCTTCATACGGAGGAGGTTGGCAGTTCTTC.

The chain combines TRBV27 with TRBJ1-4; unclear D gene. V shed 4 bases and J shed 7 bases, with 16 bases lying between them. CDR3 length equals 15 residues. CDR1 is MNHEY, CDR2 SMNVEV, per germline (reference sequence). The CDR3 loop is CASSSLGAAGEKLFF. The DNA of the CDR3 is TGTGCCAGCAGTTCCCTAGGCGCCGCGGGTGAAAAACTGTTTTTT.

The rearrangement uses TRBV28 and TRBJ1-4; unclear D gene. The germline CDR1 and CDR2 sequences are MDHEN and SYDVKM. Trimming took off 1 base at V and 8 bases at J, with 5 bases between the two ends. The CDR3 is 12 residues long. The CDR3, as DNA: TGTGCCAGCAGTTTATCCCAGGAAAAACTGTTTTTT. It encodes CASSLSQEKLFF.

V gene TRBV11-3 combines with J gene TRBJ2-1; tentative D call: TRBD1 (5 bases). This CDR3 comprises 14 residues. Germline V gives CDR1 SGHNT, CDR2 YENEEA. Deletions cut 5 bases from V and 6 bases from J, with 14 bases between. CDR3 residues: CASSAEGAFNEQFF. The CDR3 DNA sequence: TGTGCCAGCAGCGCCGAAGGGGCCTTCAATGAGCAGTTCTTC.

The rearrangement joins TRBV7-3 to TRBJ2-3; 7 positions agree with TRBD2. Germline V lookup: CDR1 SGHTA, CDR2 FQGTGA. The CDR3 covers 15 residues. V trimming: 5 bases; J trimming: 5 bases; junction bases outside the gene matches: 10. CDR3 in amino acids: CASSPQGRGLDTQYF. In DNA form, the CDR3 reads TGTGCCAGCAGCCCACAAGGGAGGGGTTTAGATACGCAGTATTTT. Filled out from reference TRBV7-3 and TRBJ2-3, the complete variable domain reads GAGVSQTPSNKVTEKGKYVELRCDPISGHTALYWYRQSLGQGPEFLIYFQGTGAADDSGLPNDRFFAVRPEGSVSTLKIQRTERGDSAVYLCASSPQGRGLDTQYFGPGTRLTVL.

About this clone itself: This clone may be a read error of a much larger clone one base away. The chain joins TRBV7-3 to TRBJ2-2, with D uncertain. The germline V gene has CDR1 SGHTA and CDR2 FQGTGA. The CDR3 contains 12 residues. Trimming left V 5 bases short and J 6 bases short, with 7 bases between. The CDR3 nucleotides read TGTGCCAGCAGCCTAGGACCCGGGGAGCTGTTTTTT. Its protein is CASSLGPGELFF.

In this sample, this clone turned up once. The chain links TRBV4-3 to TRBJ2-7; 7 nucleotides match TRBD1. With V trimmed by 0 bases and J by 1 base, 9 bases remained unmatched. Germline CDR1 reads LGHNA; CDR2 reads YSLEER. The CDR3 runs 17 residues. In DNA, the CDR3 is TGCGCCAGCAGCCAAGATTGGCGACAGGGAAGGTCCTACGAGCAGTACTTC. Translating gives CASSQDWRQGRSYEQYF.

This clone came up a few times. Other DNA sequences of this sample code for an identical CDR3. The V call is TRBV5-1, the J call TRBJ2-7; D is undetermined. The CDR3 runs to 12 residues. The V and J ends lost 1 base and 3 bases respectively, with 5 bases between them. Germline loops: CDR1 SGHRS, CDR2 YFSETQ. CDR3 bases: TGCGCCAGCAGCTTGTCGGGCTACGAGCAGTACTTC. Its protein is CASSLSGYEQYF.

This chain connects TRBV28 to TRBJ1-5; D might be TRBD1 (5 bases). The germline CDR1 and CDR2 sequences are MDHEN and SYDVKM. The V and J ends lost 2 bases and 6 bases respectively, with 20 bases between them. The CDR3 consists of 17 residues. CDR3 DNA sequence: TGTGCCAGCAGTTTAGCCGGGGCCGGTGGGTCGAGTCAGCCCCAGCATTTT. Translating it yields CASSLAGAGGSSQPQHF.

This chain joins TRBV28 and TRBJ2-3; 7 positions agree with TRBD2. V shed 2 bases and J 1 base; nucleotides not matched to a gene: 6. The CDR3 covers 16 residues. Germline lookup yields CDR1 MDHEN and CDR2 SYDVKM. The CDR3 reads CASSLAGRERTDTQYF. CDR3 bases: TGTGCCAGCAGTTTAGCCGGGCGGGAGCGCACAGATACGCAGTATTTT.

In regard to this clone: Other DNA sequences of this sample code for an identical CDR3. The rearrangement joins TRBV18 to TRBJ2-3; 9 bases map to TRBD2. CDR1 is KGHSH and CDR2 is LQKENI in the germline V gene. V dropped 0 bases and J dropped 0; count of bases not matched to a gene: 1. CDR3 length: 16 amino acids. The CDR3 DNA sequence: TGTGCCAGCTCACCACCAAGCGGGAGGAGCACAGATACGCAGTATTTT. This gives the protein CASSPPSGRSTDTQYF.

This chain joins TRBV4-2 and TRBJ2-3, with 7 positions matching TRBD2. Germline V CDR1 and CDR2: LGHNA, YNFKEQ. There are 19 residues in the CDR3. The trim removed 1 base at V and 3 bases at J, leaving 16 bases unmatched. This chain's CDR3 is CASSQGVISRGRGTDTQYF. CDR3 sequence (DNA): TGTGCCAGCAGCCAAGGGGTGATTTCTCGAGGGCGGGGGACAGATACGCAGTATTTT.

V is TRBV28 and J is TRBJ2-7; 7 bases agree with TRBD2. The CDR3 is made up of 15 amino acids. V shed 6 bases, J shed 3 bases, and the junction held 11 bases outside the gene matches. Germline V gene data show CDR1 as MDHEN and CDR2 as SYDVKM. The CDR3 nucleotides are TGTGCCAGCAGCGGGAGCGGGGCCGCGCTCTACGAGCAGTACTTC. Amino acids: CASSGSGAALYEQYF.

CDR3 in DNA: TGTGCCAGCAGCTCAGGAACAGGGGGGACTGAAGCTTTCTTT. Encoded protein: CASSSGTGGTEAFF. The chain is built from TRBV21-1 and TRBJ1-1; the table's D call of TRBD1 was not tested on the DNA. TRBV21-1 corresponds to a pseudogene. The CDR3 is made up of 14 amino acids.

The chain combines TRBV7-3 with TRBJ2-7; 11 bases match TRBD2. Germline assignment: CDR1 SGHTA and CDR2 FQGTGA. The V segment lost 2 bases and the J segment 7 bases; nucleotides outside the gene matches: 4. This CDR3 contains 14 residues. The CDR3 sequence is CASSLLAGGSEQYF. The CDR3 DNA reads TGTGCCAGCAGCTTACTAGCGGGAGGCTCAGAGCAGTACTTC.

This clone was seen only a few times. The gene calls are TRBV10-3 and TRBJ1-1, with D perhaps matching TRBD1 (5 bases). Germline V gene lookup returns CDR1 ENHRY and CDR2 SYGVKD. V lost 4 bases and J lost 11, with 11 bases in between. CDR3 size: 11 residues. Here the CDR3 reads CAISAGPVAFF. The CDR3, as DNA: TGTGCCATCAGTGCGGGACCCGTGGCTTTCTTT.

The chain employs TRBV19 and TRBJ1-2; 7 bases are shared with TRBD1. V lost 3 bases, J lost 2 bases, and 9 bases stayed unmatched. There are 16 residues in the CDR3. The germline gives CDR1 LNHDA, CDR2 SQIVND (reference sequence). The CDR3 DNA follows: TGTGCCAGTAGTATTAGGGGGCCACAGGGGAACTATGGCTACACCTTC. This translates into CASSIRGPQGNYGYTF. Using reference TRBV19 and TRBJ1-2 for the parts outside the CDR3, the full variable domain is DGGITQSPKYLFRKEGQNVTLSCEQNLNHDAMYWYRQDPGQGLRLIYYSQIVNDFQKGDIAEGYSVSREKKESFPLTVTSAQKNPTAFYLCASSIRGPQGNYGYTFGSGTRLTVV.

The CDR3 DNA sequence: TGTGCCAGCGTTACAGGGGGCGTAAAGACCCAGTACTTC. Amino acid sequence: CASVTGGVKTQYF. The chain couples TRBV2 to TRBJ2-5; TRBD1 aligns across 9 bases. Trimming removed 8 bases from V and 6 bases from J; junction bases left unmatched: 7. Germline V gives CDR1 SNHLY, CDR2 FYNNEI. The CDR3 covers 13 residues.

The sample holds a few counts of this clone. The chain recombines TRBV4-1 with TRBJ2-5, with D perhaps matching TRBD2 (6 bases). V was clipped by 3 bases and J by 1 base, with 9 bases between them. CDR1 and CDR2 from the germline V gene are MGHRA and YSYEKL. This CDR3 contains 14 residues. This CDR3 reads CASSQRDFQETQYF. CDR3 nucleotide sequence: TGCGCCAGCAGCCAGCGGGACTTCCAAGAGACCCAGTACTTC.

This rearrangement joins TRBV19 to TRBJ2-2; D gene ambiguous. V lost 0 bases, J lost 3 bases, and 5 bases lay in between. This CDR3 has 14 residues. Germline CDR1 is LNHDA and CDR2 is SQIVND (reference sequence). The CDR3 reads CASSIDRYTGELFF. Written as DNA, the CDR3 is TGTGCCAGTAGTATAGATCGTTACACCGGGGAGCTGTTTTTT.

The V gene is TRBV5-1, the J gene TRBJ2-3; TRBD2 matches 12 bases. CDR3 length equals 17 residues. V shed 8 bases, J shed 4 bases, and the junction held 14 bases outside the gene matches. The germline CDR1 and CDR2 sequences are SGHRS and YFSETQ. The CDR3 nucleotides are TGCGCCAGTAGGGGGCTAGCGGGAGGGCCTGTCTCAGATACGCAGTATTTT. Translation: CASRGLAGGPVSDTQYF.

This chain uses TRBV4-3 with TRBJ2-3; the D is unclear. The CDR3 has 13 amino acids. Germline V lookup: CDR1 LGHNA, CDR2 YSLEER. V lost 4 bases and J lost 6, with 11 bases in between. As DNA, the CDR3 is TGCGCCAGCAGCCCCGATCCGGCGGATACGCAGTATTTT. Its translation: CASSPDPADTQYF.

This chain joins TRBV30 and TRBJ2-7; the D is unclear. CDR1 GTSNPN and CDR2 SVGIG come from the germline V gene (reference sequence). V was shortened by 0 bases and J by 4 bases, with 7 bases between the two germline ends. The CDR3 runs 12 residues. The chain's CDR3 is CAWSVSVYEQYF. The DNA of the CDR3 is TGTGCCTGGAGTGTAAGTGTTTACGAGCAGTACTTC.

Regarding this clone: Given a much more abundant clone one base away, this may be a read error. This same CDR3 is encoded by further DNA sequences in the sample. V gene TRBV29-1 combines with J gene TRBJ2-3; D is possibly TRBD1 (6 bases). Germline loops: CDR1 SQVTM, CDR2 ANQGSEA. Trimming stripped 1 base from V and 3 bases from J, with 8 bases between. The CDR3 loop spans 13 amino acids. The CDR3 region is CSVEARGTDTQYF. Written as DNA, the CDR3 is TGCAGCGTTGAAGCCAGGGGAACAGATACGCAGTATTTT.